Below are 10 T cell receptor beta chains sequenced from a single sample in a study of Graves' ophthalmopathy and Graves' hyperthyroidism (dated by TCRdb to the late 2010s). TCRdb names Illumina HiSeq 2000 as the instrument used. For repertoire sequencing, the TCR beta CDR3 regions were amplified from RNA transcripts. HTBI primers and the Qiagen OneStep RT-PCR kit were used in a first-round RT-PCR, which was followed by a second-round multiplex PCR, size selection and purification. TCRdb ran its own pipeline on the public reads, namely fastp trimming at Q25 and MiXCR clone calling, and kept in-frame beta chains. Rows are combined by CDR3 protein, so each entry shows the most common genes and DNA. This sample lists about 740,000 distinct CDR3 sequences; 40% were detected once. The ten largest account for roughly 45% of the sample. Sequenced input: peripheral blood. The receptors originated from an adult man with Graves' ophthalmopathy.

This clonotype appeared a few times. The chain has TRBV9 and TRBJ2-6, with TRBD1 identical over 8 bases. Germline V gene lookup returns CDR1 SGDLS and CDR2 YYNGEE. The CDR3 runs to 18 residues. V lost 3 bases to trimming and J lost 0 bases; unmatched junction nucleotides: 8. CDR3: CASSGDRGYLSGANVLTF. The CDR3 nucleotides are TGTGCCAGCAGCGGAGACAGGGGTTATCTCTCTGGGGCCAACGTCCTGACTTTC.

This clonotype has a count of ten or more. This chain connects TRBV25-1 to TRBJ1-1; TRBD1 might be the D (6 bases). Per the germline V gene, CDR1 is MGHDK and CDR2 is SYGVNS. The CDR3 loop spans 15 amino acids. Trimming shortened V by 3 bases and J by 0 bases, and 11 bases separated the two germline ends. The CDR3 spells CASSDPGQMNTEAFF. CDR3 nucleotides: TGTGCCAGCAGTGATCCGGGACAAATGAACACTGAAGCTTTCTTT.

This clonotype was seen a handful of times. The DNA for the CDR3 is TGTGCCAGCAGCTTTCCCAGTACGATCTACGAGCAGTACTTC. This codes for CASSFPSTIYEQYF. This chain links TRBV11-2 with TRBJ2-7, with D unclear. CDR3 size: 14 residues. The V and J ends lost 3 bases and 3 bases respectively, with 12 bases between them. From germline, CDR1 is SGHAT and CDR2 FQNNGV. Filled out from reference TRBV11-2 and TRBJ2-7, the complete variable domain reads EAGVAQSPRYKIIEKRQSVAFWCNPISGHATLYWYQQILGQGPKLLIQFQNNGVVDDSQLPKDRFSAERLKGVDSTLKIQPAKLEDSAVYLCASSFPSTIYEQYFGPGTRLTVT.

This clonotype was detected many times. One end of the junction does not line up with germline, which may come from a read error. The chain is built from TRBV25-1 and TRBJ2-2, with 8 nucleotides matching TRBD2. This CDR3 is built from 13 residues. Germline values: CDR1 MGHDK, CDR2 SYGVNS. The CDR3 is CASSAGGTGELFF. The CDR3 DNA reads TGTGCCAGTAGTGCGGGAGGCACCGGGGAGCTGTTTTTT.

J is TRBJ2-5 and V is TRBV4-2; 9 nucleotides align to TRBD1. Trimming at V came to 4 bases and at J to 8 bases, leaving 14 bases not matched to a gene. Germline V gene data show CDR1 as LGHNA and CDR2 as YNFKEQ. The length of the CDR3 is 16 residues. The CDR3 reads CASSPVPGQGPKTQYF. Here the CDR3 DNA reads TGTGCCAGCAGCCCTGTCCCGGGACAGGGCCCAAAAACCCAGTACTTC.

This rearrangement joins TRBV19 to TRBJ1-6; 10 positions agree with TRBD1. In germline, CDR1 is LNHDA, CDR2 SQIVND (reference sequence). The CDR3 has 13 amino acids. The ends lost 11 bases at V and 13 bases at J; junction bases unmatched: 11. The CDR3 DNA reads TGTGCCTGGAGTGAGGGACAGGGGAGCCCCCTCCACTTT. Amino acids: CAWSEGQGSPLHF.

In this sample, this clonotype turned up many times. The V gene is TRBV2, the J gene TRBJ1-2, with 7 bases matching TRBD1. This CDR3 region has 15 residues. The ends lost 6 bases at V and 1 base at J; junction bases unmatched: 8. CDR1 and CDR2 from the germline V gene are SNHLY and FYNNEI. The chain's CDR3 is CASRHRDSGNYGYTF. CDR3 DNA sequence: TGTGCCAGCAGGCACCGGGACAGTGGTAACTATGGCTACACCTTC.

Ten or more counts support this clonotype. The CDR3 DNA sequence: TGCAGCGTTGAAGATGGGAACTATGGCTACACCTTC. It encodes CSVEDGNYGYTF. The gene calls are TRBV29-1 and TRBJ1-2; D call uncertain. This CDR3 comprises 12 residues. Germline CDR1 SQVTM, CDR2 ANQGSEA. Trimming stripped 0 bases from V and 2 bases from J, with 4 bases between.

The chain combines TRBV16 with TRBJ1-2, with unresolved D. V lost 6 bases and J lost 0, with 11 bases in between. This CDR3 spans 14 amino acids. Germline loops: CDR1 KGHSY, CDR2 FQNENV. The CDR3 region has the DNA TGTGCCAGCAGGAGACCGGGAACTAACTATGGCTACACCTTC. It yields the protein CASRRPGTNYGYTF.

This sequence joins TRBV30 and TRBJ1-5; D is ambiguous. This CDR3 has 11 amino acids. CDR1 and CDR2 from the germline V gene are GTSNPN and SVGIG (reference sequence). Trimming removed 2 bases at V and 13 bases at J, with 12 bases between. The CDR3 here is CAWSKGAVQHF. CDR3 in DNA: TGTGCCTGGAGTAAGGGCGCCGTACAGCATTTT.